The following is a T cell receptor beta chain sequence with its context. The CDR3 loop spans 15 amino acids. The V segment lost 3 bases and the J segment 9 bases; nucleotides outside the gene matches: 8. Germline CDR1 is LNHNV and CDR2 is YYDKDF (reference sequence). The sample comes from a study of blood T cell repertoires in COVID-19. Study information: The origin of the acute and convalescent COVID-19 samples was the United States, Italy and Spain. T cells, B-cell-depleted T cells, or PBMCs provided the cDNA or gDNA that served as material.

Here immunoSEQ multiplex PCR was the method, and the copy in TCRdb shows in-frame clones only, minus some. This repertoire shows tens of thousands of clones, roughly 85% found once; its top ten account for 15% to 19%. The chain couples TRBV15 to TRBJ1-6, with 7 positions matching TRBD1. Sequencing was done on a sample of peripheral blood. The receptor was derived from a human donor in a cohort sampled during active COVID-19. The donor label of this sample is uncertain. In DNA, the CDR3 is TGTGCCACCAGCAGCCAAACAGGGGTGGGTTCACCCCTCCACTTT. Encoded protein: CATSSQTGVGSPLHF.